The TCR beta chain under discussion was sequenced for a study of T cell repertoires in cytomegalovirus infection. Study-level information: CMV infection plus the matching HLA type was flagged by public TCR beta signatures.

This CDR3 has 15 residues. In germline, CDR1 is MNHEY, CDR2 SMNVEV (reference sequence). V lost 4 bases and J lost 5; bases outside the gene matches: 3. TCRdb analysed the reads with MiXCR anew, one entry per CDR3 protein. The table includes nearly 550,000 distinct CDR3 sequences, more than 15% detected once. Study-level results: Across the ex vivo response, the dominant clonotypes were HLA-C-restricted CMV-specific TCR beta clonotypes.

This clonotype was seen a few times. Its cognate antigen is unknown. The gene calls are TRBV27 and TRBJ2-2, with 11 nucleotides matching TRBD1. This clonotype originated in a human donor in good health (CMV status not recorded). Some clones in this sample may be carry-over from other donors' samples. The sample consisted of CD8+ T cells from PBMCs. In DNA form, the CDR3 reads TGTGCCAGCAGTTGGGACAGGGGGGAGACCGGGGAGCTGTTTTTT. Amino acids: CASSWDRGETGELFF.